This T cell receptor (beta chain) comes out of a study of cytomegalovirus exposure and HLA in healthy donors. Method: immunoSEQ multiplex PCR; TCRdb's copy keeps in-frame clones and lacks some. Here the sample spans 150,000 to 200,000 clones, about 90% being singletons. This clone was found a few times. Per germline, CDR1 MNHEY and CDR2 SMNVEV (reference sequence). Trimming took 9 bases from V and 4 from J; bases not matched to a gene: 10. The CDR3 covers 14 residues. The study drew the donors from its approximately 110-subject validation cohort, separate from the roughly 700-subject first cohort. The rearrangement joins TRBV27 to TRBJ2-3; TRBD1 agrees at 7 bases. This TCR came from a woman younger than 30 in good health and CMV-seropositive. Material: PBMCs. CDR3 sequence (DNA): TGTGCCAGTAGACAGGGCCTGTGGGCAGATACGCAGTATTTT. It translates to CASRQGLWADTQYF.